The entry below describes one T cell receptor beta chain. This entry comes from a study of blood T cell repertoires in COVID-19. In the original processing: Counts of nucleated cells, estimated from reference gene primer amplification, were obtained. The protocol was immunoSEQ multiplex PCR, while the TCRdb copy is restricted to in-frame clones and leaves out a portion. The V and J calls and the clone size are those of that table, but D and trimming were determined from the DNA. The top ten hold around 2.5% of the sample, which has around 270,000 clones, 75% to 95% seen once. Seattle patients were enrolled during active infection and followed longitudinally. Per the germline V gene, CDR1 is MGHRA and CDR2 is YSYEKL. The trim removed 8 bases at V and 6 bases at J, leaving 7 bases unmatched. The CDR3 length is 14 residues.

The specimen was peripheral blood. V gene TRBV4-1 combines with J gene TRBJ2-1; 10 nucleotides align to TRBD1. This receptor was obtained from a person aged 18 to 29 with COVID-19, enrolled during active disease. CDR3 DNA sequence: TGCGCCAGCGCACCGGGACAGGGGACCAATGAGCAGTTCTTC. Residues: CASAPGQGTNEQFF.